These 32 T cell receptor beta chains came from one sample sequenced in a study of technical replicates of blood from a handful of donors. The method was immunoSEQ multiplex PCR; TCRdb's version includes in-frame clones alone and lacks a portion of them. The data contain around 69,000 clones, roughly 96% of them singletons. Sequencing was done on a sample of T cells isolated from PBMCs. The receptors originated from a human donor in good health.

The chain uses TRBV10-3 and TRBJ2-1, with D perhaps TRBD2 (7 bases). V dropped 6 bases and J dropped 4 bases, with 16 bases sitting between them. CDR1 ENHRY and CDR2 SYGVKD come from the germline V gene. CDR3 length: 15 amino acids. CDR3 coding DNA: TGTGCCATCAGCCTAGCGGAGGGGGGGTACAATGAGCAGTTCTTC. Residues: CAISLAEGGYNEQFF.

The gene calls are TRBV5-4 and TRBJ1-1; 9 positions agree with TRBD1. The junction had 17 bases not matched to a gene; V was cut back by 4 bases and J by 1 base. This CDR3 has 19 residues. From germline, CDR1 is SGHNT and CDR2 YYREEE (reference sequence). The chain's CDR3 is CASSVASGGQGIKNTEAFF. In DNA, the CDR3 is TGTGCCAGCAGCGTGGCGTCTGGGGGACAGGGCATAAAGAACACTGAAGCTTTCTTT. Variable domain in full (rest from reference TRBV5-4 and TRBJ1-1): ETGVTQSPTHLIKTRGQQVTLRCSSQSGHNTVSWYQQALGQGPQFIFQYYREEENGRGNFPPRFSGLQFPNYSSELNVNALELDDSALYLCASSVASGGQGIKNTEAFFGQGTRLTVV.

The chain has TRBV6-1 and TRBJ1-1; the D gene is possibly TRBD1 (6 bases). Germline lookup yields CDR1 MNHNS and CDR2 SASEGT. The CDR3 is 15 amino acids. V was pared by 6 bases and J by 8 bases, with 22 bases between. The CDR3 nucleotides read TGTGCCAGCAGCTCCCTACTACGACAGGAGAGGGAAGCTTTCTTT. It specifies CASSSLLRQEREAFF.

The chain recombines TRBV9 with TRBJ2-2; the D gene is possibly TRBD1 (8 bases). CDR3 length equals 15 residues. Per germline, CDR1 SGDLS and CDR2 YYNGEE. With 6 bases removed from V and 4 bases from J, the gap between germline ends came to 16 bases. The CDR3 DNA reads TGTGCCAGCAACGGATACAGGGGGGGCACCGGGGAGCTGTTTTTT. The encoded protein is CASNGYRGGTGELFF.

The chain links TRBV10-1 to TRBJ2-3, with a weak D call TRBD1 (6 bases). V lost 3 bases and J lost 0, with 10 bases in between. Germline CDR1 and CDR2: WNHNN and SYGVQD (reference sequence). This CDR3 has 15 amino acids. CDR3 protein: CASSDFTGSTDTQYF. CDR3 nucleotide sequence: TGCGCCAGCAGTGATTTTACAGGGAGCACAGATACGCAGTATTTT.

This clone was recorded once. The chain joins TRBV5-6 to TRBJ1-2; tentative D call: TRBD1 (6 bases). Looked up from germline, CDR1 is SGHDT and CDR2 is YYEEEE. The CDR3 covers 13 residues. V was shortened by 4 bases and J by 6 bases, with 13 bases between the two germline ends. For the CDR3, the DNA is TGTGCCAGCAGCGTTACAGGGTCAGATGGCTACACCTTC. It yields the protein CASSVTGSDGYTF.

The rearrangement uses TRBV5-4 and TRBJ2-3; 8 bases line up with TRBD2. The CDR3 is 15 amino acids. Germline V gives CDR1 SGHNT, CDR2 YYREEE (reference sequence). V shed 2 bases, J shed 0 bases, and the junction held 2 bases outside the gene matches. CDR3 amino acids: CASSFGLASTDTQYF. The CDR3 nucleotides are TGTGCCAGCAGCTTCGGACTAGCCAGCACAGATACGCAGTATTTT.

The J gene is TRBJ2-1, the V gene TRBV7-3; unclear D gene. Trimming left V 0 bases short and J 10 bases short, with 10 bases between. Germline loops: CDR1 SGHTA, CDR2 FQGTGA. This CDR3 has 13 amino acids. The CDR3 DNA is TGTGCCAGCAGCTTAACACGATCCGGGGAGCAGTTCTTC. Encoded protein: CASSLTRSGEQFF.

The V and J genes are TRBV5-1 and TRBJ2-1; TRBD1 is a possible D gene (5 bases). The V end lost 0 bases, the J end lost 2 bases, and 9 bases lay between the germline ends. The CDR3 covers 15 residues. Germline assignment: CDR1 SGHRS and CDR2 YFSETQ. DNA of the CDR3: TGCGCCAGCAGCTTGGTCCAGGGTGCCTACAATGAGCAGTTCTTC. Translating gives CASSLVQGAYNEQFF.

The rearrangement uses TRBV4-1 and TRBJ1-4; TRBD1 might be the D (5 bases). The length of the CDR3 is 16 residues. The V and J ends lost 2 bases and 3 bases respectively, with 13 bases between them. The V gene's germline CDR1 is MGHRA and CDR2 YSYEKL. The CDR3 protein is CASSQNPGSANEKLFF. CDR3 in DNA: TGCGCCAGCAGCCAAAACCCAGGGTCCGCTAATGAAAAACTGTTTTTT.

The J gene is TRBJ1-4, the V gene TRBV29-1; the match to TRBD1 covers 7 bases. This CDR3 contains 14 residues. V shed 7 bases, J shed 8 bases, and the junction held 13 bases outside the gene matches. The germline CDR1 and CDR2 sequences are SQVTM and ANQGSEA. The CDR3 DNA is TGCAGCGCCGGACAGGTGGGGGCTTTCGAAAAACTGTTTTTT. This codes for CSAGQVGAFEKLFF. Based on the CDR3 plus reference TRBV29-1 and TRBJ1-4, the full variable domain is SAVISQKPSRDICQRGTSLTIQCQVDSQVTMMFWYRQQPGQSLTLIATANQGSEATYESGFVIDKFPISRPNLTFSTLTVSNMSPEDSSIYLCSAGQVGAFEKLFFGSGTQLSVL.

The chain links TRBV5-1 to TRBJ2-7, with D possibly matching TRBD2 (6 bases). This CDR3 is built from 14 residues. Trimming shortened V by 4 bases and J by 2 bases, and 13 bases separated the two germline ends. Germline CDR1 and CDR2: SGHRS and YFSETQ. The CDR3 spells CASSPPSATYEQYF. DNA of the CDR3: TGCGCCAGCAGCCCCCCTAGCGCGACCTACGAGCAGTACTTC. The variable domain in full, completed from reference TRBV5-1 and TRBJ2-7, reads KAGVTQTPRYLIKTRGQQVTLSCSPISGHRSVSWYQQTPGQGLQFLFEYFSETQRNKGNFPGRFSGRQFSNSRSEMNVSTLELGDSALYLCASSPPSATYEQYFGPGTRLTVT.

The V and J genes are TRBV7-9 and TRBJ2-5; 14 bases line up with TRBD2. There are 18 residues in the CDR3. The V gene's germline CDR1 is SEHNR and CDR2 FQNEAQ (reference sequence). Trimming removed 5 bases from V and 1 base from J; junction bases left unmatched: 9. The CDR3 region is CASSNTRLAGGPQETQYF. The CDR3 nucleotides read TGTGCCAGCAGCAACACCCGACTAGCGGGAGGGCCCCAAGAGACCCAGTACTTC. Full variable domain (missing parts from reference TRBV7-9 and TRBJ2-5): DTGVSQNPRHKITKRGQNVTFRCDPISEHNRLYWYRQTLGQGPEFLTYFQNEAQLEKSRLLSDRFSAERPKGSFSTLEIQRTEQGDSAMYLCASSNTRLAGGPQETQYFGPGTRLLVL.

V usage is TRBV7-2 and J usage is TRBJ2-7; TRBD2 agrees at 10 bases. The CDR3 is 16 residues long. V was clipped by 4 bases and J by 7 bases; unmatched bases: 13. Germline-derived CDR1 and CDR2 are SGHTA and FQGNSA. The CDR3 region has the DNA TGTGCCAGCAGCTCCTTAGCGGGAGGAATTCTTCGGGAGCAGTACTTC. Its translation: CASSSLAGGILREQYF.

The chain employs TRBV6-1 and TRBJ1-2; D gene ambiguous. V shed 7 bases and J shed 3 bases, with 18 bases lying between them. Looked up from germline, CDR1 is MNHNS and CDR2 is SASEGT. The CDR3 is 15 residues long. Here the CDR3 reads CASMSQRGGDYGYTF. The CDR3, as DNA: TGTGCCAGCATGAGTCAACGCGGAGGCGACTATGGCTACACCTTC.

The chain couples TRBV5-1 to TRBJ1-2; no reliable D call. CDR3 length equals 13 residues. The V end was cut by 0 bases, the J end by 8 bases, with 11 bases between. Looked up from germline, CDR1 is SGHRS and CDR2 is YFSETQ. The CDR3 DNA follows: TGCGCCAGCAGCTTGGACAATATGTTGGGCTACACCTTC. Its translation is CASSLDNMLGYTF.

The chain joins TRBV6-1 to TRBJ1-2, with D perhaps TRBD1 (5 bases). CDR3 length: 13 amino acids. The V and J ends lost 7 bases and 6 bases respectively, with 15 bases between them. CDR1 and CDR2 from the germline V gene are MNHNS and SASEGT. CDR3 loop: CASTGGWSDGYTF. The CDR3 DNA follows: TGTGCCAGCACGGGGGGGTGGTCGGATGGCTACACCTTC.

The chain recombines TRBV5-1 with TRBJ2-3, with D hard to call. The ends were cut back, 2 bases at V and 0 bases at J, with 16 bases in the middle. CDR3 length: 17 residues. Germline lookup yields CDR1 SGHRS and CDR2 YFSETQ. The CDR3 sequence: CASSFRLGLSSTDTQYF. The DNA of the CDR3 is TGCGCCAGCAGCTTCCGGCTTGGGCTTTCTAGCACAGATACGCAGTATTTT.

The gene calls are TRBV5-4 and TRBJ1-1, with TRBD1 matching over 8 bases. The V gene end was trimmed by 4 bases and the J gene end by 2 bases; junction bases not matched to a gene: 7. The CDR3 extends over 15 amino acids. Germline CDR1 is SGHNT and CDR2 is YYREEE (reference sequence). CDR3 DNA: TGTGCCAGCAGCGGAACCGGGACAGGAAACACTGAAGCTTTCTTT. Its translation is CASSGTGTGNTEAFF.

The chain links TRBV5-6 to TRBJ2-5; D gene uncertain. The CDR3 extends over 13 amino acids. CDR1 and CDR2 from the germline V gene are SGHDT and YYEEEE. Trimming removed 4 bases at V and 5 bases at J, with 12 bases between. The CDR3 bases are TGTGCCAGCAGCCGTTTCCTCTCCGAGACCCAGTACTTC. Protein product: CASSRFLSETQYF.

The chain employs TRBV5-4 and TRBJ1-6, with a tentative D call TRBD1 (5 bases). Trimming took 6 bases from V and 11 from J, leaving 18 bases between them. Germline lookup yields CDR1 SGHNT and CDR2 YYREEE (reference sequence). The CDR3 spans 14 residues. The DNA of the CDR3 is TGTGCCAGCACCCTCGGGGGGGGGTATCCACCCCTCCACTTT. Protein: CASTLGGGYPPLHF. Variable domain in full (rest from reference TRBV5-4 and TRBJ1-6): ETGVTQSPTHLIKTRGQQVTLRCSSQSGHNTVSWYQQALGQGPQFIFQYYREEENGRGNFPPRFSGLQFPNYSSELNVNALELDDSALYLCASTLGGGYPPLHFGNGTRLTVT.

Only one count was recorded for this clone. The V call is TRBV27, the J call TRBJ2-5, with a weak D call TRBD2 (7 bases). The germline V and J ends were trimmed by 1 base and 4 bases, with 16 bases remaining between them. CDR1 MNHEY and CDR2 SMNVEV come from the germline V gene (reference sequence). The CDR3 loop spans 16 amino acids. CDR3 loop: CASSLLVGGRGETQYF. CDR3 DNA sequence: TGTGCCAGCAGTTTATTGGTGGGGGGGCGGGGAGAGACCCAGTACTTC.

The chain carries TRBV5-6 and TRBJ2-3; weak D call: TRBD1 (5 bases). The CDR3 sequence is 13 residues long. The germline V gene encodes CDR1 SGHDT and CDR2 YYEEEE. V was clipped by 1 base and J by 3 bases, with 6 bases between them. CDR3 coding DNA: TGTGCCAGCAGCTTGCAGGGTACAGATACGCAGTATTTT. Translated, it gives CASSLQGTDTQYF. Together with reference TRBV5-6 and TRBJ2-3, the CDR3 gives the full variable domain: DAGVTQSPTHLIKTRGQQVTLRCSPKSGHDTVSWYQQALGQGPQFIFQYYEEEERQRGNFPDRFSGHQFPNYSSELNVNALLLGDSALYLCASSLQGTDTQYFGPGTRLTVL.

The chain joins TRBV5-1 to TRBJ2-7; TRBD2 aligns across 8 bases. The junction had 5 bases not matched to a gene; V was cut back by 0 bases and J by 0 bases. From germline, CDR1 is SGHRS and CDR2 YFSETQ. The CDR3 sequence is 16 residues long. As DNA, the CDR3 is TGCGCCAGCAGCTTGGGGAGCGGGGGCTCCTCCTACGAGCAGTACTTC. Residues: CASSLGSGGSSYEQYF.

This chain connects TRBV28 to TRBJ1-2; the match to TRBD1 covers 10 bases. This CDR3 region has 15 residues. Losses at the gene ends were 3 bases for V and 4 bases for J; bases not matched to a gene: 5. From germline, CDR1 is MDHEN and CDR2 SYDVKM. The CDR3 here is CASSLVGTGVYGYTF. CDR3 nucleotides: TGTGCCAGCAGTTTGGTCGGGACAGGGGTCTATGGCTACACCTTC.

The chain uses TRBV23-1 and TRBJ1-5, with D tentatively TRBD1 (5 bases). TRBV23-1 has ORF status, its function being uncertain. Between the trimmed V and J ends, which lost 3 bases and 2 bases, there was a span of 17 bases. The CDR3 contains 17 residues. CDR3 amino acids: CASSHKGQGNRNQPQHF. CDR3 in DNA: TGCGCCAGCAGTCACAAAGGACAAGGTAACCGCAATCAGCCCCAGCATTTT.

The chain is built from TRBV6-5 and TRBJ2-1, with 10 nucleotides matching TRBD2. Per germline, CDR1 MNHEY and CDR2 SVGAGI. Losses at the gene ends were 5 bases for V and 7 bases for J; bases not matched to a gene: 2. The length of the CDR3 is 13 residues. CDR3 in amino acids: CASSTLAGNEQFF. The CDR3 region has the DNA TGTGCCAGCAGTACACTAGCGGGGAATGAGCAGTTCTTC.

This rearrangement joins TRBV6-1 to TRBJ1-5; D might be TRBD1 (6 bases). Germline CDR1 and CDR2: MNHNS and SASEGT. V lost 8 bases and J lost 3, with 14 bases in between. This CDR3 comprises 14 residues. The CDR3 DNA reads TGTGCCAGCCTACAGGGCCCACTCAATCAGCCCCAGCATTTT. It yields the protein CASLQGPLNQPQHF.

CDR3 loop: CASSDGDRDYGYTF. The CDR3, as DNA: TGTGCCAGCAGTGATGGGGACAGGGACTATGGCTACACCTTC. The V call is TRBV6-4, the J call TRBJ1-2, with TRBD1 matching 9 bases. This CDR3 has 14 amino acids. The ends lost 3 bases at V and 3 bases at J; junction bases unmatched: 2. Germline values: CDR1 MRHNA, CDR2 SNTAGT.

V and J are TRBV5-1 and TRBJ2-2; tentatively, D is TRBD2 (6 bases). CDR3 length: 17 amino acids. Trimming left V 3 bases short and J 1 base short, with 16 bases between. Germline lookup yields CDR1 SGHRS and CDR2 YFSETQ. CDR3 in amino acids: CASSSDGGGGNTGELFF. The CDR3 bases are TGCGCCAGCAGCTCGGACGGGGGAGGAGGGAACACCGGGGAGCTGTTTTTT.

The genes are TRBV6-4 and TRBJ2-1; TRBD2 agrees at 12 bases. The germline V gene has CDR1 MRHNA and CDR2 SNTAGT. The V segment lost 4 bases and the J segment 8 bases; nucleotides outside the gene matches: 3. This CDR3 comprises 14 residues. CDR3 sequence: CASSASGGAYEQFF. CDR3 sequence (DNA): TGTGCCAGCAGTGCTAGCGGGGGGGCCTATGAGCAGTTCTTC.

The chain carries TRBV2 and TRBJ2-1; TRBD2 aligns across 15 bases. Per germline, CDR1 SNHLY and CDR2 FYNNEI. The CDR3 consists of 14 residues. V was pared by 7 bases and J by 13 bases, with 8 bases of the junction left unmatched. The chain's CDR3 is CASTEGLAGGRQFF. The CDR3 coding sequence is TGTGCCAGCACCGAAGGACTAGCGGGAGGGCGTCAGTTCTTC.